This is a list of T cell receptor beta chains from one sample in a study of T cell responses to AZD1222 COVID-19 vaccine. Assay: immunoSEQ multiplex PCR; the TCRdb copy retains only in-frame clones and omits some. The sample has about 120,000 clones; around nine tenths are singletons. The sequenced sample was peripheral blood, obtained on day 0 of AZD1222 vaccination. All receptors come from an adult in good health. CDR3s include the opening cysteine and the closing phenylalanine or tryptophan. D genes are given only for firm matches. The size entry is marked missing in some rows and otherwise reads once, few, many or a size class.

>NA|TRBV6-2/TRBV6-3|NA|TRBJ1-1
CASSYLWGARNNEAFF
TGTGCCAGCAGTTACCTGTGGGGGGCGAGGAACAATGAAGCTTTCTTT
>NA|TRBV7-3|NA|TRBJ2-3
CASSPTKGTQYF
TGTGCCAGCAGCCCAACGAAGGGTACGCAGTATTTT
>NA|TRBV27|NA|TRBJ2-7
CASSFSGDRGEQYF
TGTGCCAGCAGTTTTTCTGGGGATCGCGGCGAGCAGTACTTC
>NA|TRBV2|NA|TRBJ1-2
CASQRDRGDGYTF
TGTGCCAGCCAGAGGGATAGGGGCGATGGCTACACCTTC
>NA|TRBV7-9|few|TRBJ2-1
CASSHSAVRDEQFF
TGTGCCAGCAGCCATTCGGCGGTGAGGGATGAGCAGTTCTTC
>TRBD1|TRBV11-2|NA|TRBJ2-2
CASSSGTGLNTGELFF
TGTGCCAGCAGCTCGGGGACAGGGCTGAACACCGGGGAGCTGTTTTTT
>NA|TRBV29-1|few|TRBJ2-5
CSVEGAGRETQYF
TGCAGCGTCGAAGGCGCAGGCAGGGAGACCCAGTACTTC
>NA|TRBV30|NA|TRBJ1-5
CAWSDSSNQPQHF
TGTGCCTGGAGCGACAGCAGCAATCAGCCCCAGCATTTT
>NA|TRBV5-4|NA|TRBJ1-1
CASSLHGRPVEAFF
TGTGCCAGCAGCTTGCATGGCAGACCTGTTGAAGCTTTCTTT
>NA|TRBV24-1|once|TRBJ2-3
CATSPPGADTQYF
TGTGCCACCAGCCCTCCCGGGGCCGATACGCAGTATTTT